A selection of T cell receptor beta chains follows, all from one sample in a study of T cell repertoires in cytomegalovirus infection. A single record per CDR3 protein comes from TCRdb applying MiXCR to the reads. The sample lists some 480,000 distinct CDR3 sequences, roughly a third seen once, with 17% in the top ten. No antigen has been identified for these receptors. Sample: cultured PBMCs, taken from culture after CMV antigen stimulation. All receptors derive from a human donor in good health (CMV status not recorded). Some clones in this sample may be carry-over from other donors' samples. The CDR3 runs from the conserved cysteine through the conserved F or W. Each record gives: CDR3 length, V gene, D gene, clone size, J gene, CDR3 DNA, CDR3 protein. A D gene is named only where the DNA matches it firmly. Clone size appears in some rows only: once, few, many, or a class for an expanded clone.

15,TRBV24-1,.,few,TRBJ1-3,TGTGCCACCAGTGATTCGGGAATCTCTGGAAACACCATATATTTT,CATSDSGISGNTIYF
14,TRBV7-6,.,.,TRBJ2-7,TGTGCCAGCAGCTTAGATCAGGTCTTGGACGAGCAGTACTTC,CASSLDQVLDEQYF
15,TRBV7-6,TRBD2,.,TRBJ2-1,TGTGCCAGCAGCTCTAGCGGGAGTAGGGCGAATGAGCAGTTCTTC,CASSSSGSRANEQFF
18,TRBV7-9,TRBD2,few,TRBJ2-1,TGTGCCAGCAGCCTAGGGCTAGCGGGAGGAGCCTCCTACAATGAGCAGTTCTTC,CASSLGLAGGASYNEQFF
15,TRBV6-1,.,.,TRBJ2-7,TGTGCCAGCAGTGAAGGGCAGGGAAGCTCCTACGAGCAGTACTTC,CASSEGQGSSYEQYF
15,TRBV27,.,.,TRBJ1-2,TGTGCCAGCAGTTTTGTGGCAGGAACTAACTATGGCTACACCTTC,CASSFVAGTNYGYTF
16,TRBV6-4,.,few,TRBJ1-2,TGTGCCAGCAGTGACTCTGGGGGTAGCGTTGACTATGGCTACACCTTC,CASSDSGGSVDYGYTF
13,TRBV28,.,few,TRBJ2-7,TGTGCCAGCGGGGTGGATACCCCCTACGAGCAGTACTTC,CASGVDTPYEQYF
13,TRBV7-2,.,.,TRBJ1-5,TGTGCCAGCACCCTGGACAAAAGACAGCCCCAGCATTTT,CASTLDKRQPQHF
16,TRBV5-6,.,.,TRBJ1-2,TGTGCCAGCAGCTTAAGACGGCGTACCCAAGTGGATGGCTACACCTTC,CASSLRRRTQVDGYTF
14,TRBV29-1,.,.,TRBJ2-1,TGCAGCGTCGCCCCAGGGCAGGGTGTCAATGAGCAGTTCTTC,CSVAPGQGVNEQFF
15,TRBV9,TRBD2,.,TRBJ2-1,TGTGCCAGCAGCGTAACGGGAGGGCCGGCAAATGAGCAGTTCTTC,CASSVTGGPANEQFF
13,TRBV3-1,TRBD1,.,TRBJ1-2,TGTGCCAGCGCCCTGGAGGGGGCGCGTGGCTACACCTTC,CASALEGARGYTF
14,TRBV6-1,.,.,TRBJ2-1,TGTGCCAGCAATAGACCGGGTCTTTACAATGAGCAGTTCTTC,CASNRPGLYNEQFF
15,TRBV11-2,.,.,TRBJ2-1,TGTGCCAGCAGATATACTAGCAGCGGATACAATGAGCAGTTCTTC,CASRYTSSGYNEQFF
14,TRBV20-1,TRBD1,.,TRBJ2-5,TGCAGTGCTGTACCGGGACAGGGCGAAGAGACCCAGTACTTC,CSAVPGQGEETQYF
16,TRBV4-2,TRBD1,few,TRBJ1-4,TGTGCCAGCAGCCAGGCGCCCGACAGGGGAAGTGAAAAACTGTTTTTT,CASSQAPDRGSEKLFF